The clone carrying this T cell receptor (beta chain) is medium-sized. MiXCR, applied by TCRdb to the 5' RACE reads, yields one record per CDR3 protein. The sample has more than 35,000 distinct CDR3 sequences, about 5% seen once; the top ten hold less than 35%. Germline V gene data show CDR1 as SGHVS and CDR2 as FNYEAQ. This CDR3 has 16 residues. Trimming took off 3 bases at V and 8 bases at J, with 20 bases between the two ends. This entry is derived from a study of early T cells in non-severe SARS-CoV-2 infection. The gene calls are TRBV7-6 and TRBJ2-1; D tentatively fits TRBD1 or TRBD2 (6 bases each). The sequence was obtained from an adult who was a healthcare worker with PCR-confirmed SARS-CoV-2 infection or an uninfected control (not recorded which). Input material: whole blood. Here the CDR3 DNA reads TGTGCCAGCAGCTTGGATCGTAAGGGGGGAGGCGATGAGCAGTTCTTC. It specifies CASSLDRKGGGDEQFF.